This entry describes one T cell receptor beta chain. Its antigen is currently unknown. BIOMED2 TRB-A/B primer pools were used in multiplex TRB PCR. Using its own MiXCR run on the multiplex PCR reads, TCRdb lists one record per CDR3 protein. The table lists about 11,000 distinct CDR3 sequences, around 34% of them singletons, with roughly a sixth in the top ten. Each TRB amplification used roughly 230-550 ng of genomic DNA from blood. The data stem from a study of T and B cells in COVID-19 patients. Study-wide background: Critical illness requiring mechanical ventilation or extracorporeal membrane oxygenation affected about 55% of the roughly 20 active-infection patients. Notes on the study in general: Few blood samples existed from mildly ill patients during symptoms or early in severe cases.

This CDR3 has 16 amino acids. Germline CDR1 reads MNHEY; CDR2 reads SMNVEV (reference sequence). Trimming took 4 bases from V and 2 from J, leaving 17 bases between them. This TCR derives from a human donor with active COVID-19. What was sequenced was blood. The V gene is TRBV27, the J gene TRBJ1-1; no definite D call. The CDR3 sequence is CASSSPNLGINTEAFF. For the CDR3, the DNA is TGTGCCAGCAGTTCACCAAATCTGGGAATAAACACTGAAGCTTTCTTT.